What follows are 21 T cell receptor beta chains derived from one specimen sequenced in a study of blood T cell repertoires in COVID-19. Profiling relied on immunoSEQ multiplex PCR, and the TCRdb table lists in-frame clones only, not all of them. The data contain 100,000 or so clones, about 72% of them singletons. Sequenced: peripheral blood. These receptors were collected from a man between 60 and 70 years old with active or convalescent COVID-19.

The genes are TRBV29-1 and TRBJ1-1, with D possibly matching TRBD1 (5 bases). Trimming took off 5 bases at V and 5 bases at J, with 15 bases between the two ends. The CDR3 runs to 13 residues. CDR1 and CDR2 from the germline V gene are SQVTM and ANQGSEA. CDR3 loop: CSVRKTGGTEAFF. As DNA, the CDR3 is TGCAGCGTTAGGAAAACAGGAGGGACTGAAGCTTTCTTT.

The chain has TRBV20-1 and TRBJ2-3; 10 bases agree with TRBD2. Trimming took 3 bases from V and 8 from J; bases not matched to a gene: 11. The V gene's germline CDR1 is DFQATT and CDR2 SNEGSKA (reference sequence). The CDR3 length is 15 residues. The CDR3 region has the DNA TGCAGTGCTAGTCGCCTAGCGGGAGTACTAGGTACGCAGTATTTT. Its protein is CSASRLAGVLGTQYF.

For the CDR3, the DNA is TGCGCCAGCAGCCAAATAGAGTCCGGGACAGGTTCTTCCCTACTGTTTTTT. This gives the protein CASSQIESGTGSSLLFF. This rearrangement joins TRBV4-1 to TRBJ1-4; 8 bases agree with TRBD1. The length of the CDR3 is 17 residues. Germline trimming cut 2 bases from V and 13 bases from J; bases unmatched to any gene: 18. CDR1 is MGHRA, CDR2 YSYEKL, per germline.

The chain combines TRBV28 with TRBJ2-2; 13 nucleotides line up with TRBD2. V shed 6 bases, J shed 7 bases, and the junction held 11 bases outside the gene matches. This CDR3 is built from 17 residues. Per germline, CDR1 MDHEN and CDR2 SYDVKM. CDR3 loop: CASSTIGLAGVSGELFF. The CDR3 coding sequence is TGTGCCAGCAGCACAATCGGACTAGCGGGAGTAAGCGGGGAGCTGTTTTTT.

The chain employs TRBV16 and TRBJ2-2, with D uncertain. The V gene's germline CDR1 is KGHSY and CDR2 FQNENV. This CDR3 is built from 16 residues. Between the trimmed V and J ends, which lost 0 bases and 0 bases, there was a span of 8 bases. This CDR3 reads CASSQSRPANTGELFF. CDR3 nucleotide sequence: TGTGCCAGCAGCCAATCGCGGCCCGCGAACACCGGGGAGCTGTTTTTT. Filled out from reference TRBV16 and TRBJ2-2, the complete variable domain reads GEEVAQTPKHLVRGEGQKAKLYCAPIKGHSYVFWYQQVLKNEFKFLISFQNENVFDETGMPKERFSAKCLPNSPCSLEIQATKLEDSAVYFCASSQSRPANTGELFFGEGSRLTVL.

The V and J genes are TRBV28 and TRBJ1-2, with 7 bases lining up with TRBD1. Germline V gene data show CDR1 as MDHEN and CDR2 as SYDVKM. The CDR3 sequence is 12 residues long. The J segment lost 8 bases and the V segment lost 6 bases, leaving 6 bases of the junction unmatched. Written as DNA, the CDR3 is TGTGCCAGCAGCGCAGGGGGTAAAGGCTACACCTTC. Protein: CASSAGGKGYTF.

The chain combines TRBV6-1 with TRBJ2-7; 10 bases match TRBD2. CDR1 MNHNS and CDR2 SASEGT come from the germline V gene. The CDR3 length is 15 residues. The V and J ends lost 2 bases and 5 bases, in that order; junction bases with no gene match: 6. In DNA form, the CDR3 reads TGTGCCAGCAGTGAAAGGGGACTAGCGTACAACGAGCAGTACGTC. Translation: CASSERGLAYNEQYV.

The V call is TRBV4-2, the J call TRBJ2-7; D may be TRBD2 (6 bases). CDR3 length equals 14 residues. The germline V gene has CDR1 LGHNA and CDR2 YNFKEQ. V was trimmed by 4 bases and J by 4 bases, leaving 14 bases between them. The CDR3 DNA is TGTGCCAGCAGCCCCCCGACTAGTATGTACGAGCAGTACTTC. The encoded protein is CASSPPTSMYEQYF.

This CDR3 is CASRISSYNEQFF. The CDR3 DNA is TGTGCCAGCAGAATTAGCTCCTACAATGAGCAGTTCTTC. V usage is TRBV28 and J usage is TRBJ2-1; no definite D call. Trimming took off 6 bases at V and 0 bases at J, with 6 bases between the two ends. This CDR3 contains 13 residues. Germline-derived CDR1 and CDR2 are MDHEN and SYDVKM.

The gene calls are TRBV30 and TRBJ1-4, with 9 bases fitting TRBD1. The CDR3 is 15 residues long. Trimming took 0 bases from V and 8 from J; bases not matched to a gene: 7. Germline V gives CDR1 GTSNPN, CDR2 SVGIG (reference sequence). In DNA form, the CDR3 reads TGTGCCTGGAGTGTTCCCGGGACAGGGAACGAAAAACTGTTTTTT. Translated: CAWSVPGTGNEKLFF. The variable domain in full, completed from reference TRBV30 and TRBJ1-4, reads SQTIHQWPATLVQPVGSPLSLECTVEGTSNPNLYWYRQAAGRGLQLLFYSVGIGQISSEVPQNLSASRPQDRQFILSSKKLLLSDSGFYLCAWSVPGTGNEKLFFGSGTQLSVL.

CDR3 protein: CASSFPRTDAISTNEKLFF. The CDR3 DNA is TGTGCCAGCAGCTTCCCCCGGACAGACGCTATTTCAACTAATGAAAAACTGTTTTTT. The chain combines TRBV7-9 with TRBJ1-4, with D possibly matching TRBD1 (6 bases). V was cut by 3 bases and J by 0 bases, with 20 bases left in between. Germline lookup yields CDR1 SEHNR and CDR2 FQNEAQ (reference sequence). CDR3 size: 19 residues.

This clone has only one observation. V is TRBV29-1 and J is TRBJ2-5; TRBD1 agrees at 9 bases. CDR1 is SQVTM and CDR2 is ANQGSEA in the germline V gene. The CDR3 totals 14 residues. V lost 6 bases, J lost 6 bases, and 11 bases stayed unmatched. CDR3 nucleotide sequence: TGCAGCGTAGATTCGGGACAGGGATCCAAGACCCAGTACTTC. It specifies CSVDSGQGSKTQYF.

CDR3 sequence (DNA): TGCGCCAGCAGCTCCGGGGGGGGACTCCCCTCAGAGCAGTACTTC. Translation: CASSSGGGLPSEQYF. The chain links TRBV4-1 to TRBJ2-7; TRBD2 agrees at 8 bases. Germline V gives CDR1 MGHRA, CDR2 YSYEKL. The trim removed 5 bases at V and 7 bases at J, leaving 13 bases unmatched. The CDR3 length is 15 residues.

The chain links TRBV25-1 to TRBJ1-5; the match to TRBD1 covers 8 bases. CDR1 and CDR2 from the germline V gene are MGHDK and SYGVNS. V lost 3 bases to trimming and J lost 6 bases; unmatched junction nucleotides: 1. This CDR3 comprises 13 residues. The CDR3 region is CASSETGAQPQHF. The CDR3 region has the DNA TGTGCCAGCAGTGAGACAGGGGCTCAGCCCCAGCATTTT.

The chain joins TRBV5-6 to TRBJ2-4; D perhaps matches TRBD2 (6 bases). Trimming took 4 bases from V and 0 from J, leaving 14 bases between them. This CDR3 has 16 amino acids. Germline V CDR1 and CDR2: SGHDT, YYEEEE. The CDR3 region has the DNA TGTGCCAGCAGCCAACCCGGGACTTTAGCCAAAAACATTCAGTACTTC. Protein: CASSQPGTLAKNIQYF.

The rearrangement joins TRBV11-3 to TRBJ2-1; 8 nucleotides agree with TRBD2. CDR3 length equals 16 residues. J lost 1 base, V lost 1 base, and 3 bases had no gene match. CDR1 SGHNT and CDR2 YENEEA come from the germline V gene. The CDR3 is CASSLGAGGSYNEQFF. The DNA for the CDR3 is TGTGCCAGCAGCTTAGGCGCGGGAGGATCCTACAATGAGCAGTTCTTC.

In nucleotides, the CDR3 is TGCGCCAGTCACGATGACAGGGGGCCCTACGAGCAGTACTTC. It encodes CASHDDRGPYEQYF. The gene calls are TRBV10-1 and TRBJ2-7, with 10 bases matching TRBD1. The germline V gene has CDR1 WNHNN and CDR2 SYGVQD (reference sequence). The CDR3 is made up of 14 amino acids. Trimming took 9 bases from V and 2 from J; bases not matched to a gene: 7.

V gene TRBV5-4 combines with J gene TRBJ2-1; 8 positions agree with TRBD2. The CDR3 sequence is 14 residues long. Germline lookup yields CDR1 SGHNT and CDR2 YYREEE (reference sequence). With 4 bases clipped from V and 2 bases from J, the junction kept 2 bases outside the gene matches. Here the CDR3 DNA reads TGTGCCAGCAGCCGTAGCGGGACCTACAATGAGCAGTTCTTC. Translated: CASSRSGTYNEQFF.

The chain links TRBV7-7 to TRBJ2-1; D perhaps matches TRBD2 (7 bases). V was pared by 0 bases and J by 8 bases, with 11 bases between. This CDR3 comprises 14 residues. Germline CDR1 is SSHAT and CDR2 is FNYEAQ (reference sequence). CDR3 region: CASSLAGRGDEQFF. The CDR3 DNA reads TGTGCCAGCAGCTTAGCGGGGAGGGGGGATGAGCAGTTCTTC.

This sequence joins TRBV7-9 and TRBJ1-3; no clear D gene. Germline CDR1 reads SEHNR; CDR2 reads FQNEAQ (reference sequence). V gave up 10 bases and J gave up 2 bases, with 15 bases separating them. The CDR3 sequence is 14 residues long. CDR3 DNA sequence: TGTGCCATCCCGACCACCAGCGCTGGAAACACCATATATTTT. This translates into CAIPTTSAGNTIYF. The full variable domain, rest sourced from reference TRBV7-9 and TRBJ1-3, is DTGVSQNPRHKITKRGQNVTFRCDPISEHNRLYWYRQTLGQGPEFLTYFQNEAQLEKSRLLSDRFSAERPKGSFSTLEIQRTEQGDSAMYLCAIPTTSAGNTIYFGEGSWLTVV.

J is TRBJ2-1 and V is TRBV3-1 (or the pseudogene TRBV3-2), with TRBD2 as a possible D gene (5 bases). The CDR3 spans 15 residues. Between the trimmed V and J ends, which lost 0 bases and 7 bases, there was a span of 13 bases. From germline, CDR1 is LGHDT and CDR2 YNNKEL (reference sequence). The CDR3 sequence is CASSQEASRGNEQFF. CDR3 in DNA: TGTGCCAGCAGCCAAGAGGCGTCAAGAGGGAATGAGCAGTTCTTC.